The clone carrying this T cell receptor beta chain has just one count. The V and J ends lost 6 bases and 4 bases respectively, with 5 bases between them. Germline V gives CDR1 SNHLY, CDR2 FYNNEI. The CDR3 is 11 residues long. The entry originates in a study of blood T cell repertoires in COVID-19. Sequenced by immunoSEQ multiplex PCR; TCRdb stores in-frame clones only, minus some. In the table there are some 200,000 clones, roughly 80% of which are singletons. The gene calls are TRBV2 and TRBJ2-3; D not certain. The source is a young man with active or convalescent COVID-19. The specimen sequenced was peripheral blood. The CDR3 DNA sequence: TGTGCCAGCAGCCAATCAGATACGCAGTATTTT. The encoded protein is CASSQSDTQYF.